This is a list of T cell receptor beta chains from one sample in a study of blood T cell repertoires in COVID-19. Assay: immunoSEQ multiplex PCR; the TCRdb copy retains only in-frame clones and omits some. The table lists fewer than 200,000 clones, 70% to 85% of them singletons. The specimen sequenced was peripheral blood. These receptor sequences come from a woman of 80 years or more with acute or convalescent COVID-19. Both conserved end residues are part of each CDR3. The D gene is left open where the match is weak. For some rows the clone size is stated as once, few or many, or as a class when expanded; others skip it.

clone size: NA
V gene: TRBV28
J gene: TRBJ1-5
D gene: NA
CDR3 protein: CASRKPSGVTQPQHF
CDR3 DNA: TGTGCCAGCAGAAAGCCTTCAGGGGTAACTCAGCCCCAGCATTTT

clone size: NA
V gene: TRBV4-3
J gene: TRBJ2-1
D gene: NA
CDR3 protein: CASSQGQGYSNEQFF
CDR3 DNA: TGCGCCAGCAGCCAAGGGCAGGGGTATAGCAATGAGCAGTTCTTC

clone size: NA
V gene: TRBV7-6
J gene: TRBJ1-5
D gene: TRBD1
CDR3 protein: CASSSTQGARQPQHF
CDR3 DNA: TGTGCCAGCAGCTCAACACAGGGGGCTCGGCAGCCCCAGCATTTT

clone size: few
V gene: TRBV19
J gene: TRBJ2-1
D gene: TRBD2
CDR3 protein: CASSGLAAYNEQFF
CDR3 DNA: TGTGCCAGTTCGGGACTAGCCGCCTACAATGAGCAGTTCTTC

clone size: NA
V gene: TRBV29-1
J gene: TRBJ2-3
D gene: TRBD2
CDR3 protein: CSVSLTLAGGLWGTDTQYF
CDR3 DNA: TGCAGCGTGTCCCTCACCTTAGCGGGAGGGTTGTGGGGCACAGATACGCAGTATTTT

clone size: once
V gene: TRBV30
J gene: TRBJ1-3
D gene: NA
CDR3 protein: CAWSRPGSTAGNTIYF
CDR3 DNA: TGTGCCTGGAGCAGGCCAGGTTCCACCGCTGGAAACACCATATATTTT

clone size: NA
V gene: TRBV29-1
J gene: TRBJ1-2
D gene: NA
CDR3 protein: CSVELYNGYTF
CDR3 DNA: TGCAGCGTTGAACTTTATAATGGCTACACCTTC

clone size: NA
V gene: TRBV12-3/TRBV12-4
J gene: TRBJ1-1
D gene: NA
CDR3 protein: CASSLGEGTEAFF
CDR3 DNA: TGTGCCAGCAGTTTAGGGGAGGGGACTGAAGCTTTCTTT

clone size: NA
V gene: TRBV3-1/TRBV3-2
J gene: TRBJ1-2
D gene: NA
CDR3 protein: CASSQVSGGYTF
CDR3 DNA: TGTGCCAGCAGCCAAGTGAGCGGTGGCTACACCTTC

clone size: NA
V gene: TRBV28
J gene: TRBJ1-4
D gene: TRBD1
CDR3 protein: CASSWGTGGNEKLFF
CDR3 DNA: TGTGCCAGCAGTTGGGGGACAGGAGGTAATGAAAAACTGTTTTTT

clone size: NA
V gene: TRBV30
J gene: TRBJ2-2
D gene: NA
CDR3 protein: CAWSAGDTGELFF
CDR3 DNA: TGTGCCTGGAGTGCGGGTGACACCGGGGAGCTGTTTTTT

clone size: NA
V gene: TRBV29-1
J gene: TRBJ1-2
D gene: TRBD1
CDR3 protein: CSAKPTGGVPSGYTF
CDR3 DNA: TGCAGCGCAAAACCGACAGGGGGCGTACCTTCTGGCTACACCTTC

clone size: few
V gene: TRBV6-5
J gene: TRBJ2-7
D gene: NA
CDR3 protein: CAGRTDSYEQYF
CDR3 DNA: TGTGCCGGTAGGACAGACTCCTACGAGCAGTACTTC

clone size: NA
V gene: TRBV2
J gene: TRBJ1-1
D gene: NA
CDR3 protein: CASSEGEDWTEAFF
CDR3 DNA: TGTGCCAGCAGTGAAGGGGAGGATTGGACTGAAGCTTTCTTT

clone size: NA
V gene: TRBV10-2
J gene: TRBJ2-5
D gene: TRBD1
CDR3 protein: CASAGTGQETQYF
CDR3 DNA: TGCGCCAGCGCAGGGACAGGCCAAGAGACCCAGTACTTC

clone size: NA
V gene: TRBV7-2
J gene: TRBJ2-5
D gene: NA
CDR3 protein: CASSLGGGTQYF
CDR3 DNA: TGTGCCAGCAGCTTAGGAGGGGGGACCCAGTACTTC

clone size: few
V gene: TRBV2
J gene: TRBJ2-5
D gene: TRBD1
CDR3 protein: CASSGGETGLLLSETQYF
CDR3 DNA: TGTGCCAGCAGCGGTGGGGAGACAGGGCTCCTTCTATCAGAGACCCAGTACTTC

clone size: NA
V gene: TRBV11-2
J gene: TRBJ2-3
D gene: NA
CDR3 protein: CASSLVRGRSDTQYF
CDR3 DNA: TGTGCCAGCAGCTTAGTCAGGGGCCGCTCAGATACGCAGTATTTT

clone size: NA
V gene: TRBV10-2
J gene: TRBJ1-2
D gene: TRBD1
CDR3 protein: CASSESRGRGYTF
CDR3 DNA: TGCGCCAGCAGTGAGTCCAGGGGGCGTGGCTACACCTTC

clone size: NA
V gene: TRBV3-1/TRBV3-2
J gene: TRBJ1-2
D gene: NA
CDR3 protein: CASSQDVIRDGGHYGYTF
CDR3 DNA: TGTGCCAGCAGCCAAGATGTGATAAGGGACGGGGGGCACTATGGCTACACCTTC

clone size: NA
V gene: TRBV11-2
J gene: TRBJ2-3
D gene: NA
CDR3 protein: CASSYSSASTDTQYF
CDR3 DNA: TGTGCCAGCAGCTACTCTAGCGCAAGCACAGATACGCAGTATTTT

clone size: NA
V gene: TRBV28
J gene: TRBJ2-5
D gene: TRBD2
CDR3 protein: CASSFPDGRAVRETQYF
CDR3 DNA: TGTGCCAGCAGTTTTCCGGACGGGAGGGCCGTAAGAGAGACCCAGTACTTC

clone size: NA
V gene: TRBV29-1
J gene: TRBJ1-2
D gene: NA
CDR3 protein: CSTNTSPGGYTF
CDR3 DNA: TGCAGCACGAACACCTCCCCAGGAGGCTACACCTTC

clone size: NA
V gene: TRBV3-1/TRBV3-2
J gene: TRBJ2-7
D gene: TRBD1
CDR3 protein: CASSRSGTGAYEQYF
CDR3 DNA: TGTGCCAGCAGCCGATCCGGGACAGGGGCCTACGAGCAGTACTTC

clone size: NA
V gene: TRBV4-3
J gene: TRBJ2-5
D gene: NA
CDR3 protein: CASSRTWDSQETQYF
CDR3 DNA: TGCGCCAGCAGCCGGACCTGGGACTCCCAAGAGACCCAGTACTTC

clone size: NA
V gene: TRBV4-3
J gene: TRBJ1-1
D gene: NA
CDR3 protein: CASSQDQGLTTEAFF
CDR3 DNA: TGCGCCAGCAGCCAAGATCAGGGGCTAACCACTGAAGCTTTCTTT

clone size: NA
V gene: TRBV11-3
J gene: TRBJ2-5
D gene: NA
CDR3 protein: CASSLESRVGETQYF
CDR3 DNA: TGTGCCAGCAGCTTAGAGTCGCGGGTCGGGGAGACCCAGTACTTC